This is a list of T cell receptor beta chains from one sample in a study of CD8 T cells in ankylosing spondylitis. TCRdb re-analysed the 5' RACE reads in MiXCR, keeping a single row per CDR3 protein. The sample has 230,000 or so distinct CDR3 sequences, 20% to 30% seen once. What was sequenced was blood, either unsorted or a sorted T cell fraction (not recorded which). The receptors were gathered from a male donor with ankylosing spondylitis or in good health (not recorded which). CDR3s include the opening cysteine and the closing phenylalanine or tryptophan. D genes are given only for firm matches. Clone size is stated in some rows and not others, as once, few, many or a class when expanded.

clone size: -
V gene: TRBV28
D gene: TRBD2
J gene: TRBJ2-7
CDR3 DNA: TGTGCCAGCAGGGCCCCGGGAGGATCCATACCGACAGACTACGAGCAGTACTTC
CDR3 protein: CASRAPGGSIPTDYEQYF

clone size: -
V gene: TRBV2
D gene: TRBD2
J gene: TRBJ2-2
CDR3 DNA: TGTGCCATCAGTTTAGATCGCGGGGGGGGAAACCGCAACACCGGGGAGCTGTTTTTT
CDR3 protein: CAISLDRGGGNRNTGELFF

clone size: many
V gene: TRBV29-1
D gene: -
J gene: TRBJ2-7
CDR3 DNA: TGCAGCGTTGAAGAAACACCCATGTACGAGCAGTACTTC
CDR3 protein: CSVEETPMYEQYF

clone size: few
V gene: TRBV20-1
D gene: -
J gene: TRBJ2-3
CDR3 DNA: TGCAGTGCTATCACCCCGGGTAAAACAGATACGCAGTATTTT
CDR3 protein: CSAITPGKTDTQYF

clone size: few
V gene: TRBV20-1
D gene: TRBD2
J gene: TRBJ2-7
CDR3 DNA: TGCAGTGCTCCCTCGACTAGCGGGCACGAGCAGTACTTC
CDR3 protein: CSAPSTSGHEQYF

clone size: -
V gene: TRBV20-1
D gene: TRBD1
J gene: TRBJ1-4
CDR3 DNA: TGCAGTGCTTGGTCCGGGACAGTGAATGAAAAACTGTTTTTT
CDR3 protein: CSAWSGTVNEKLFF

clone size: -
V gene: TRBV23-1
D gene: TRBD1
J gene: TRBJ1-2
CDR3 DNA: TGCGCCAGCGGAACAGGGGGAAGGAACTATGGCTACACCTTC
CDR3 protein: CASGTGGRNYGYTF

clone size: few
V gene: TRBV29-1
D gene: -
J gene: TRBJ2-1
CDR3 DNA: TGCAGCGTTGAAGATGTCGGACACAATGAGCAGTTCTTC
CDR3 protein: CSVEDVGHNEQFF

clone size: few
V gene: TRBV20-1
D gene: -
J gene: TRBJ2-7
CDR3 DNA: TGCAGTGGAAGGGAGGGGGCTTACGAGCAGTACTTC
CDR3 protein: CSGREGAYEQYF

clone size: -
V gene: TRBV5-1
D gene: -
J gene: TRBJ2-7
CDR3 DNA: TGCGCCAGCAGCTTGACAGCCCCCTACGAGCAGTACTTC
CDR3 protein: CASSLTAPYEQYF

clone size: -
V gene: TRBV6-1
D gene: -
J gene: TRBJ1-1
CDR3 DNA: TGTGCCAGCAGGAAACGGGACGTAGGTTTCGAAGCTTTCTTT
CDR3 protein: CASRKRDVGFEAFF

clone size: few
V gene: TRBV12-3/TRBV12-4
D gene: TRBD1
J gene: TRBJ2-5
CDR3 DNA: TGTGCCTGCAGTTTAGCGCTAAAGCGCCAGGGGGTCCCGGAGACCCAGTACTTC
CDR3 protein: CACSLALKRQGVPETQYF

clone size: many
V gene: TRBV20-1
D gene: -
J gene: TRBJ1-6
CDR3 DNA: TGCAGTGCTAGAGCCTCCGGGCTGGGGCAAAATTCACCCCTCCACTTT
CDR3 protein: CSARASGLGQNSPLHF

clone size: many
V gene: TRBV6-1
D gene: -
J gene: TRBJ1-2
CDR3 DNA: TGTGCCAGCAGTGATCAGCAGGGGCCCTATGGCTACACCTTC
CDR3 protein: CASSDQQGPYGYTF

clone size: -
V gene: TRBV20-1
D gene: TRBD1
J gene: TRBJ2-7
CDR3 DNA: TGCAGTGCTCCCTCGGACAGGCGCCGGGAGCAGTACTTC
CDR3 protein: CSAPSDRRREQYF

clone size: few
V gene: TRBV10-3
D gene: TRBD2
J gene: TRBJ2-7
CDR3 DNA: TGTGCCATCAGTGATATCGCGTCTAGCGGGGCCTACGAGCAGTACTTC
CDR3 protein: CAISDIASSGAYEQYF

clone size: many
V gene: TRBV15
D gene: -
J gene: TRBJ1-5
CDR3 DNA: TGTGCCACCAGCAGAGGGACAGCAAATCAGCCCCAGCATTTT
CDR3 protein: CATSRGTANQPQHF

clone size: -
V gene: TRBV3-1
D gene: -
J gene: TRBJ1-2
CDR3 DNA: TGTGCCAGCAGCCAGACAGGTTGGGGCTACACCTTC
CDR3 protein: CASSQTGWGYTF

clone size: -
V gene: TRBV20-1
D gene: -
J gene: TRBJ1-2
CDR3 DNA: TGCAGTTGGATGTCGTATGGCTACACCTTC
CDR3 protein: CSWMSYGYTF

clone size: -
V gene: TRBV10-3
D gene: -
J gene: TRBJ2-3
CDR3 DNA: TGTGCCATCAGTGAGTCCGTGGGCACAGATACGCAGTATTTT
CDR3 protein: CAISESVGTDTQYF

clone size: many
V gene: TRBV12-3/TRBV12-4
D gene: -
J gene: TRBJ1-3
CDR3 DNA: TGTGCCAGCAGTTTGATGCAGGGAAACACCATATATTTT
CDR3 protein: CASSLMQGNTIYF

clone size: -
V gene: TRBV10-3
D gene: TRBD2
J gene: TRBJ2-5
CDR3 DNA: TGTGCCAGTCGTCGGGGGGAGACTCAAGAGACCCAGTACTTC
CDR3 protein: CASRRGETQETQYF

clone size: few
V gene: TRBV12-3/TRBV12-4
D gene: -
J gene: TRBJ2-1
CDR3 DNA: TGTGCCAGCAGCTCCCAGGGCCTGGGCAATGAGCAGTTCTTC
CDR3 protein: CASSSQGLGNEQFF

clone size: -
V gene: TRBV20-1
D gene: -
J gene: TRBJ1-6
CDR3 DNA: TGCAGTGCTAGCCCCGGGGCAGGCCCTCGGGTAGTCCTCCACTTT
CDR3 protein: CSASPGAGPRVVLHF

clone size: few
V gene: TRBV20-1
D gene: -
J gene: TRBJ1-6
CDR3 DNA: TGCAGTGCTAGGGTCACGGGACCCCTCCACTTT
CDR3 protein: CSARVTGPLHF

clone size: few
V gene: TRBV20-1
D gene: TRBD2
J gene: TRBJ2-1
CDR3 DNA: TGCAGTGCTAGTAATCCAGCGGGGGGCCCCTACAATGAGCAGTTCTTC
CDR3 protein: CSASNPAGGPYNEQFF

clone size: -
V gene: TRBV6-1
D gene: TRBD1
J gene: TRBJ1-2
CDR3 DNA: TGTGCCAGCAGTCGCGGACAGGGGGTCAGCTACACCTTC
CDR3 protein: CASSRGQGVSYTF

clone size: many
V gene: TRBV29-1
D gene: TRBD1
J gene: TRBJ1-1
CDR3 DNA: TGCAGCGTGCTATGGACAGGGGAAGCTTTCTTT
CDR3 protein: CSVLWTGEAFF

clone size: -
V gene: TRBV20-1
D gene: TRBD2
J gene: TRBJ2-2
CDR3 DNA: TGCAGTGCTAGAGATCTGGGCGGGGGGGCCCACGGGGAGCTGTTTTTT
CDR3 protein: CSARDLGGGAHGELFF

clone size: -
V gene: TRBV29-1
D gene: -
J gene: TRBJ1-1
CDR3 DNA: TGCAGCGTTGTGTCGAGCAACACTGAAGCTTTCTTT
CDR3 protein: CSVVSSNTEAFF

clone size: -
V gene: TRBV6-5
D gene: -
J gene: TRBJ2-5
CDR3 DNA: TGTGCCAGCGGCCAGCCCGAAGAGACCCAGTACTTC
CDR3 protein: CASGQPEETQYF

clone size: -
V gene: TRBV24-1
D gene: -
J gene: TRBJ2-7
CDR3 DNA: TGTGCCACCAGTGACTACCGGTTTGGGAACGAGCAGTACTTC
CDR3 protein: CATSDYRFGNEQYF

clone size: -
V gene: TRBV12-3/TRBV12-4
D gene: TRBD1
J gene: TRBJ2-3
CDR3 DNA: TGTGCCAGCAACACAGGACAGGAGACAGATACGCAGTATTTT
CDR3 protein: CASNTGQETDTQYF

clone size: many
V gene: TRBV5-1
D gene: -
J gene: TRBJ2-7
CDR3 DNA: TGCGCCAGCAGCTTGGGGGACCGATTGATCTACGAGCAGTACTTC
CDR3 protein: CASSLGDRLIYEQYF

clone size: many
V gene: TRBV5-6
D gene: -
J gene: TRBJ2-7
CDR3 DNA: TGTGCCAGCAGCTTGGGGCGGTTCTCCTACGAGCAGTACTTC
CDR3 protein: CASSLGRFSYEQYF

clone size: -
V gene: TRBV5-6
D gene: -
J gene: TRBJ2-5
CDR3 DNA: TGTGCCAGCAGCTTGGCCGGTGGGCGAGAGACCCAGTACTTC
CDR3 protein: CASSLAGGRETQYF

clone size: few
V gene: TRBV7-2
D gene: TRBD1
J gene: TRBJ2-5
CDR3 DNA: TGTGCCAGCAGCCCACGGGACAGGGGGCAGACCCAGTACTTC
CDR3 protein: CASSPRDRGQTQYF

clone size: -
V gene: TRBV28
D gene: -
J gene: TRBJ1-2
CDR3 DNA: TGTGCCAGCACTGCTAACTATGGCTACACCTTC
CDR3 protein: CASTANYGYTF

clone size: -
V gene: TRBV5-5
D gene: -
J gene: TRBJ2-3
CDR3 DNA: TGTGCCAGCAGCTTGGGGGGGAGCGCGCTGGGCACAGATACGCAGTATTTT
CDR3 protein: CASSLGGSALGTDTQYF

clone size: few
V gene: TRBV18
D gene: TRBD1
J gene: TRBJ2-5
CDR3 DNA: TGTGCCAGCTCACGACTCGGACAGGCGGGAGAGACCCAGTACTTC
CDR3 protein: CASSRLGQAGETQYF

clone size: many
V gene: TRBV29-1
D gene: -
J gene: TRBJ2-2
CDR3 DNA: TGCAGCGTTGAAGACGGCAACACCGGGGAGCTGTTTTTT
CDR3 protein: CSVEDGNTGELFF

clone size: -
V gene: TRBV30
D gene: -
J gene: TRBJ1-4
CDR3 DNA: TGTGCCTGGAGTGTACTGCGTGAAAAACTGTTTTTT
CDR3 protein: CAWSVLREKLFF